The TCR beta chain described here comes from a study of regulatory T cells in long-lasting Graves disease. Trimming left V 6 bases short and J 0 bases short, with 12 bases between. Per germline, CDR1 MNHEY and CDR2 SMNVEV (reference sequence). This CDR3 has 16 residues. Regarding time point: newly diagnosed GD, antithyroid drugs for less than 3 months. RNA extracted from PBMCs served as the sequencing template. The table lists this clonotype with many counts. Investigators prepared the TCR beta libraries by applying iRepertoire HTBI primers and Arm-PCR of CDR3 regions. TCRdb used MiXCR to reprocess the multiplex PCR reads, holding one entry per CDR3 protein. Among hundreds of thousands of distinct CDR3 sequences listed, about 14% were seen once. Another study also made use of these data, one on T cells in Graves' hyperthyroidism and ophthalmopathy.

The sample was peripheral blood mononuclear cells (PBMCs), taken at new diagnosis, from a patient treated with antithyroid drugs. This sequence was found in a man in his thirties or forties with Graves disease. The J gene is TRBJ2-6, the V gene TRBV27; D not certain. The CDR3 DNA reads as TGTGCCAGCAGCCCTCGGACGTACTCTGGGGCCAACGTCCTGACTTTC. Protein: CASSPRTYSGANVLTF.